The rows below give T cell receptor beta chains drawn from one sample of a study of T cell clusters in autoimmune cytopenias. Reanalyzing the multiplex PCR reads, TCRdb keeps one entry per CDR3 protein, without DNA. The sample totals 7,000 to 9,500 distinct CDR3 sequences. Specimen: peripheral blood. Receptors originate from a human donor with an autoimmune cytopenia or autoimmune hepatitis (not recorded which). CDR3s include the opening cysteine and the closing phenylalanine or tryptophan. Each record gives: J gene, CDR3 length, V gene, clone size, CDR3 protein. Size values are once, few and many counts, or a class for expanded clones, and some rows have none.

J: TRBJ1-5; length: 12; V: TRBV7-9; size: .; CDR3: CASSSPNQPQHF
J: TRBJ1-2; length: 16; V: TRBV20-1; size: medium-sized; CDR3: CSASMASLPRIYGYTF
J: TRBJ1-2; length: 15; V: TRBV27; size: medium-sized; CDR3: CASSPDRITNYGYTF
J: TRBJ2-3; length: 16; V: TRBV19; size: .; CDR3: CASSTQPGGGTDTQYF
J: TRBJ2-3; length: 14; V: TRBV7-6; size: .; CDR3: CASSWSGSADTQYF
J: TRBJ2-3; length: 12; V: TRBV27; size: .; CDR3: CASSFRGRTQYF
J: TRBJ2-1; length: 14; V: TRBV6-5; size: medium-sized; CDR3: CASSPFGSYNEQFF
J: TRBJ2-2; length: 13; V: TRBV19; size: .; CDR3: CASSKWESGELFF
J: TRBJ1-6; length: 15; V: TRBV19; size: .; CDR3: CASQMTQASNSPLHF
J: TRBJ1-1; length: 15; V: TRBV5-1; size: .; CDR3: CASSETGQANTEAFF
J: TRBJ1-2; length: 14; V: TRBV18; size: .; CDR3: CASSPTDTNYGYTF
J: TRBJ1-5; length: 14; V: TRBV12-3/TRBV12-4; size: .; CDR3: CASSLNRGNQPQHF
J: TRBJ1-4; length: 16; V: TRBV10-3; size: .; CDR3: CAISGQGAGGNKKLFF
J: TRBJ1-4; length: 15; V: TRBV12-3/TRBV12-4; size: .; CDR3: CASSSRQGGHEKLFF
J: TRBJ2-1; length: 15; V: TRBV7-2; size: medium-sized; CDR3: CASSLLINGGNEQFF
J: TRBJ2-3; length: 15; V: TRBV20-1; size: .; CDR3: CSAREGGRGTDTQYF
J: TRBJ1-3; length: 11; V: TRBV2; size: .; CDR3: CASTIRNTIYF